This TCR beta chain was profiled in a study of spatial heterogeneity in lung cancer. Sample time point: sample taken at primary tumor resection. Without sorting, whole RNA was sequenced from tumor, nontumor lung or frozen PBMC. TCRdb re-derived calls from the 5' RACE reads in MiXCR, one entry per CDR3 protein. The sample consists of around 92,000 distinct CDR3 sequences, roughly 12% of them appearing once. This clonotype was counted a few times. The V and J ends lost 0 bases and 0 bases respectively, with 14 bases between them. The length of the CDR3 is 18 residues. Germline-derived CDR1 and CDR2 are MNHEY and SMNVEV (reference sequence).

The sample consisted of PBMCs, taken at surgery. The chain carries TRBV27 and TRBJ1-4, with a tentative D call TRBD1 (5 bases). The TCR originated in a male donor with early-stage non-small cell lung cancer. The CDR3 sequence is CASSLSPGLQTTNEKLFF. The CDR3, as DNA: TGTGCCAGCAGTTTATCCCCGGGACTCCAAACAACTAATGAAAAACTGTTTTTT.